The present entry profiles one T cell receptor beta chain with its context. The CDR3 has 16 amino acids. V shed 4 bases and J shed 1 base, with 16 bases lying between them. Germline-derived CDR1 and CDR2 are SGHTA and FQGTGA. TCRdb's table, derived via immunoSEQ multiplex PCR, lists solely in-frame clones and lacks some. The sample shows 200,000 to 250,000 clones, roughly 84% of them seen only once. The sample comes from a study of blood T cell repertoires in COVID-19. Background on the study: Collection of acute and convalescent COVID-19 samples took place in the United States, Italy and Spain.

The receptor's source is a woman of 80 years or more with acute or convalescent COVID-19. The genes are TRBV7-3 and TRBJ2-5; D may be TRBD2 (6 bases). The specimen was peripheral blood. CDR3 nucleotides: TGTGCCAGCAGCTCAAGCGGGCGAGGGGCCCAAGAGACCCAGTACTTC. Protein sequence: CASSSSGRGAQETQYF. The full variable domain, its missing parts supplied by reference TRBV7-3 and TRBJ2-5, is GAGVSQTPSNKVTEKGKYVELRCDPISGHTALYWYRQSLGQGPEFLIYFQGTGAADDSGLPNDRFFAVRPEGSVSTLKIQRTERGDSAVYLCASSSSGRGAQETQYFGPGTRLLVL.